The 8 T cell receptor beta chains below were found in one sample sequenced in a study of T cell responses to AZD1222 COVID-19 vaccine. The repertoire was sequenced with immunoSEQ multiplex PCR; TCRdb's copy has only in-frame clones and lacks some. The sample contains 100,000 or so clones, around nine tenths of which appear only once. Sample: peripheral blood, taken on day 0 of AZD1222 vaccination. The receptors were gathered from an adult in good health.

This sequence joins TRBV11-3 and TRBJ2-2; 7 nucleotides align to TRBD1. Germline V lookup: CDR1 SGHNT, CDR2 YENEEA. The ends lost 2 bases at V and 5 bases at J; junction bases unmatched: 11. CDR3 length: 17 residues. The CDR3 nucleotides read TGTGCCAGCAGCTTATCAGAGATCGCAGGGGGAACCGGGGAGCTGTTTTTT. The encoded protein is CASSLSEIAGGTGELFF. The variable domain in full, with the rest retrieved from reference TRBV11-3 and TRBJ2-2, is EAGVVQSPRYKIIEKKQPVAFWCNPISGHNTLYWYLQNLGQGPELLIRYENEEAVDDSQLPKDRFSAERLKGVDSTLKIQPAELGDSAVYLCASSLSEIAGGTGELFFGEGSRLTVL.

The chain couples TRBV29-1 to TRBJ2-7; no definite D call. V was pared by 5 bases and J by 2 bases, with 13 bases between. This CDR3 has 13 amino acids. Germline CDR1 SQVTM, CDR2 ANQGSEA. CDR3: CSVSHGFTYEQYF. DNA of the CDR3: TGCAGCGTTTCCCATGGATTTACCTACGAGCAGTACTTC.

CDR3 sequence (DNA): TGTGCCAGCAGTCGACGACTAGCGGGAGGGATCAACACCGGGGAGCTGTTTTTT. Its protein is CASSRRLAGGINTGELFF. The J gene is TRBJ2-2, the V gene TRBV6-6; 14 positions match TRBD2. Germline-derived CDR1 and CDR2 are MNHNY and SVGAGI (reference sequence). Germline trimming cut 5 bases from V and 2 bases from J; bases unmatched to any gene: 7. CDR3 size: 18 residues.

This sequence joins TRBV29-1 and TRBJ2-7, with 9 bases that match TRBD2. The ends lost 5 bases at V and 4 bases at J; junction bases unmatched: 15. This CDR3 spans 16 amino acids. Germline-derived CDR1 and CDR2 are SQVTM and ANQGSEA. The CDR3 sequence is CSVINGETSGYYEQYF. CDR3 nucleotide sequence: TGCAGCGTTATAAACGGGGAGACTAGCGGATATTACGAGCAGTACTTC.

The chain links TRBV5-6 to TRBJ2-7; TRBD1 matches at 10 bases. The CDR3 totals 16 residues. Germline values: CDR1 SGHDT, CDR2 YYEEEE. V lost 1 base to trimming and J lost 5 bases; unmatched junction nucleotides: 9. The DNA for the CDR3 is TGTGCCAGCAGCTTGATTACCGGGACAGGGGCGCACGAGCAGTACTTC. Protein product: CASSLITGTGAHEQYF.

This chain connects TRBV3-1 (or the pseudogene TRBV3-2) to TRBJ1-5; weak D call: TRBD1 (6 bases). The CDR3 is made up of 16 amino acids. The V gene lost 4 bases and the J gene lost 0 bases, with 13 bases spanning the gap. Germline lookup yields CDR1 LGHDT and CDR2 YNNKEL (reference sequence). The CDR3 region has the DNA TGTGCCAGCAGCCTATCAGGACAGTTTAGCAATCAGCCCCAGCATTTT. As protein: CASSLSGQFSNQPQHF.

The chain employs TRBV7-8 and TRBJ1-5; unclear D gene. Trimming cost V 1 base and J 3 bases, with 10 bases left between them. The CDR3 consists of 15 residues. Germline lookup yields CDR1 SGHVS and CDR2 FQNEAQ. CDR3 DNA sequence: TGTGCCAGCAGCTTAGTGGCAGGCCCCAATCAGCCCCAGCATTTT. This encodes CASSLVAGPNQPQHF.

The V gene is TRBV6-1, the J gene TRBJ2-7; no clear D gene. Germline V gives CDR1 MNHNS, CDR2 SASEGT. The CDR3 covers 13 residues. The ends were cut back, 0 bases at V and 3 bases at J, with 6 bases in the middle. The CDR3 sequence: CASSEAGHYEQYF. DNA for the CDR3: TGTGCCAGCAGTGAAGCAGGGCACTACGAGCAGTACTTC.